The 10 T cell receptor beta chains reported below all come from one sample, sequenced in a study of Ad26.COV2.S vaccination and SARS-CoV-2 variants. Treatment reported: around 19 received Ad26.COV2.S at low or high dose, single or two shots; about 5 received placebo; per-sample allocation not given. Material that was analyzed had been drawn on day 63 after the first vaccine or placebo injection. Only in-frame clones appear in the TCRdb table, and some are missing; sequencing was by immunoSEQ multiplex PCR. The repertoire holds approximately 350,000 clones, with 83% as singletons. The material sequenced was peripheral blood, taken in a trial of Ad26.COV2.S vaccine versus placebo. These TCRs come from a person between 18 and 65 years old who received the Ad26.COV2.S COVID-19 vaccine or a placebo.

The chain is built from TRBV13 and TRBJ1-1; no firm D call. Germline-derived CDR1 and CDR2 are PRHDT and FYEKMQ (reference sequence). The V end was cut by 7 bases, the J end by 2 bases, with 11 bases between. The CDR3 spans 13 residues. In DNA, the CDR3 is TGTGCCAGCAAGAAAGGGATAAACACTGAAGCTTTCTTT. Its translation: CASKKGINTEAFF.

The rearrangement links TRBV10-1 to TRBJ1-1; a possible D gene is TRBD1 (6 bases). V lost 0 bases and J lost 1, with 12 bases in between. This CDR3 region has 16 residues. CDR1 is WNHNN and CDR2 is SYGVQD in the germline V gene (reference sequence). The chain's CDR3 is CASSESTGLGNTEAFF. CDR3 nucleotides: TGCGCCAGCAGTGAGTCAACAGGGTTGGGGAACACTGAAGCTTTCTTT.

The CDR3 protein is CASRGLAGENEQFF. Written as DNA, the CDR3 is TGTGCCAGCAGGGGACTAGCGGGAGAGAATGAGCAGTTCTTC. The genes are TRBV2 and TRBJ2-1; 14 positions agree with TRBD2. With V trimmed by 6 bases and J by 7 bases, 2 bases remained unmatched. Germline CDR1 is SNHLY and CDR2 is FYNNEI. The CDR3 spans 14 residues.

The chain employs TRBV13 and TRBJ2-4; D possibly corresponds to TRBD1 (7 bases). Germline V CDR1 and CDR2: PRHDT, FYEKMQ (reference sequence). The CDR3 length is 20 residues. V was trimmed by 3 bases and J by 1 base, leaving 25 bases between them. The CDR3 sequence: CASSLYPPGLQGVAKNIQYF. As DNA, the CDR3 is TGTGCCAGCAGCTTGTACCCTCCGGGACTCCAGGGGGTTGCCAAAAACATTCAGTACTTC.

The chain recombines TRBV12-5 with TRBJ2-3, with D perhaps TRBD1 (5 bases). Germline V gene data show CDR1 as LGHNT and CDR2 as FRNRAP. The CDR3 covers 18 residues. Trimming shortened V by 0 bases and J by 0 bases, and 16 bases separated the two germline ends. The CDR3 DNA reads TGTGCTAGTGGTTTGGTACCCGATGGGGCAACTAGCACAGATACGCAGTATTTT. This codes for CASGLVPDGATSTDTQYF.

This chain connects TRBV11-2 to TRBJ2-3, with TRBD1 matching 8 bases. The V gene end was trimmed by 6 bases and the J gene end by 1 base; junction bases not matched to a gene: 6. Germline V lookup: CDR1 SGHAT, CDR2 FQNNGV. CDR3 length: 15 amino acids. The CDR3: CASSFDRGRTDTQYF. Here the CDR3 DNA reads TGTGCCAGCAGTTTCGACAGGGGACGCACAGATACGCAGTATTTT.

The chain links TRBV30 to TRBJ2-5; 10 bases match TRBD2. V was pared by 6 bases and J by 4 bases, with 8 bases of the junction left unmatched. Germline lookup yields CDR1 GTSNPN and CDR2 SVGIG (reference sequence). There are 14 residues in the CDR3. This chain's CDR3 is CACERLAGVETQYF. The CDR3 bases are TGTGCCTGCGAGCGGCTAGCGGGAGTAGAGACCCAGTACTTC.

This clone occurred a few times. The J gene is TRBJ2-7, the V gene TRBV9; 7 bases are a match to TRBD1. There are 13 residues in the CDR3. Losses at the gene ends were 0 bases for V and 7 bases for J; bases not matched to a gene: 4. CDR1 is SGDLS, CDR2 YYNGEE, per germline. The CDR3 is CASSVAGQSEQYF. The CDR3 DNA sequence: TGTGCCAGCAGCGTAGCGGGACAGAGTGAGCAGTACTTC.

The chain combines TRBV5-1 with TRBJ1-4; D gene ambiguous. Trimming removed 5 bases at V and 7 bases at J, with 18 bases between. The CDR3 is 15 amino acids. Germline V CDR1 and CDR2: SGHRS, YFSETQ. CDR3 sequence reads: CASRTGQGIGEKLFF. The CDR3 DNA reads as TGCGCCAGCAGAACCGGCCAAGGCATCGGTGAAAAACTGTTTTTT.

V usage is TRBV3-1 (or the pseudogene TRBV3-2) and J usage is TRBJ1-5, with D unresolved. CDR3 length: 13 amino acids. The V gene lost 6 bases and the J gene lost 7 bases, with 13 bases spanning the gap. Germline V gene lookup returns CDR1 LGHDT and CDR2 YNNKEL (reference sequence). CDR3 bases: TGTGCCAGCAGTAGGGTCCGGGGACAGCCCCAGCATTTT. This gives the protein CASSRVRGQPQHF.